Listed below are T cell receptor beta chains from one sample, sequenced in a study of CD8 T cells in Susac syndrome. A single record per CDR3 protein comes from TCRdb applying MiXCR to the immunoSEQ multiplex PCR reads. The sample holds 150,000 or so distinct CDR3 sequences, approximately 92% seen once. The source material was CD4+ T cells from PBMCs. Receptors were obtained from a human donor in good health. CDR3s include the opening cysteine and the closing phenylalanine or tryptophan. The order of the fields is clone size, J gene, V gene, CDR3 protein. Clone size is not always given. Where it is, it says once, few, many or a class for expanded clones.

clone size: .; J gene: TRBJ2-3; V gene: TRBV12-3/TRBV12-4; CDR3 protein: CASCPRGDTQYF
clone size: .; J gene: TRBJ1-1; V gene: TRBV19; CDR3 protein: CASSREFQAPAFF
clone size: .; J gene: TRBJ2-3; V gene: TRBV14; CDR3 protein: CASSLWGSQYF
clone size: .; J gene: TRBJ1-6; V gene: TRBV7-3; CDR3 protein: CASSLTYAGHSPLHF
clone size: .; J gene: TRBJ2-1; V gene: TRBV7-6; CDR3 protein: CASSLGGSSSYNEQFF
clone size: once; J gene: TRBJ1-2; V gene: TRBV20-1; CDR3 protein: CSAGDRDYGYTF
clone size: few; J gene: TRBJ2-1; V gene: TRBV7-2; CDR3 protein: CASSLVRGRGNEQFF
clone size: .; J gene: TRBJ2-3; V gene: TRBV7-8; CDR3 protein: CASSSNMGPDTQYF
clone size: .; J gene: TRBJ2-3; V gene: TRBV5-4; CDR3 protein: CASSFRDRGDTQYF
clone size: .; J gene: TRBJ2-3; V gene: TRBV24-1; CDR3 protein: CATSDSRQASTDTQYF
clone size: .; J gene: TRBJ2-6; V gene: TRBV9; CDR3 protein: CASSRNSGANVLTF
clone size: .; J gene: TRBJ1-5; V gene: TRBV7-2; CDR3 protein: CASSTTGNQPQHF
clone size: .; J gene: TRBJ1-1; V gene: TRBV28; CDR3 protein: CASSSSGVPTEAFF